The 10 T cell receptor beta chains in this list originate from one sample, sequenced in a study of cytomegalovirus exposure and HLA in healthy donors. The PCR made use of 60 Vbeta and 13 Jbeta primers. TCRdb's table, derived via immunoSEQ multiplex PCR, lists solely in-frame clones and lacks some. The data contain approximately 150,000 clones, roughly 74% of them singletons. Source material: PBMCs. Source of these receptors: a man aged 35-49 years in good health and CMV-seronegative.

CDR3 in DNA: TGTGCCAGCTCACCCCAGATGGCAGAGAACACTGAAGCTTTCTTT. Its translation: CASSPQMAENTEAFF. The gene calls are TRBV18 and TRBJ1-1; unclear D gene. Germline CDR1 reads KGHSH; CDR2 reads LQKENI. Trimming took 3 bases from V and 1 from J, leaving 12 bases between them. This CDR3 has 15 amino acids. The whole variable domain, filled in from reference TRBV18 and TRBJ1-1, reads NAGVMQNPRHLVRRRGQEARLRCSPMKGHSHVYWYRQLPEEGLKFMVYLQKENIIDESGMPKERFSAEFPKEGPSILRIQQVVRGDSAAYFCASSPQMAENTEAFFGQGTRLTVV.

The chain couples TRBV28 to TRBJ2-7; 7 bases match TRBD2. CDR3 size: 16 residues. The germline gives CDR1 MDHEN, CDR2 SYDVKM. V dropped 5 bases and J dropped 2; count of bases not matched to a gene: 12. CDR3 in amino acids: CASSPSGGRGPYEQYF. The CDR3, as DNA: TGTGCCAGCAGTCCCTCAGGAGGGAGGGGTCCCTACGAGCAGTACTTC.

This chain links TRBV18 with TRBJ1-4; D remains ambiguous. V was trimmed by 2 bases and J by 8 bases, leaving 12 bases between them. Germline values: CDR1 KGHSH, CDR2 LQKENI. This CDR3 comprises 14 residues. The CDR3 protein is CASSPDSLREKLFF. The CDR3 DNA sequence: TGTGCCAGCTCACCAGATTCACTGCGGGAAAAACTGTTTTTT.

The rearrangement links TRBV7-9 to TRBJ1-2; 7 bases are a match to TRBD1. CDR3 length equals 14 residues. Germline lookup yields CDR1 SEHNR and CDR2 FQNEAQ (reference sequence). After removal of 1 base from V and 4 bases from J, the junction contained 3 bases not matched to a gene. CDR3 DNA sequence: TGTGCCAGCAGCTTAGGACAGGGCATCTATGGCTACACCTTC. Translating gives CASSLGQGIYGYTF.

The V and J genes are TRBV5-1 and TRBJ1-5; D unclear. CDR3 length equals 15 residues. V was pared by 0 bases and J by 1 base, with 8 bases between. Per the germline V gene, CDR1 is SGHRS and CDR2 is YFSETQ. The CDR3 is CASSLDSPSNQPQHF. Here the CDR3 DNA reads TGCGCCAGCAGCTTGGACAGTCCGAGCAATCAGCCCCAGCATTTT.

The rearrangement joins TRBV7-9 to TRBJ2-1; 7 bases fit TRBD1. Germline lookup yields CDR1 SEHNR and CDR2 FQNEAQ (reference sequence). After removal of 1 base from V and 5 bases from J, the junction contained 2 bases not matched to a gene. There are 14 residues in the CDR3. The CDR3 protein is CASSLETGDNEQFF. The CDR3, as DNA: TGTGCCAGCAGCTTAGAAACAGGGGACAATGAGCAGTTCTTC.

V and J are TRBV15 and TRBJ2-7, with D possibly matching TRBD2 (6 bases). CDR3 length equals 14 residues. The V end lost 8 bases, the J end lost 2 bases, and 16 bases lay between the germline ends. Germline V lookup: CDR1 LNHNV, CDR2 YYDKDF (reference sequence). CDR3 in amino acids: CATRGTRGAYEQYF. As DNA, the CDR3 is TGTGCCACCCGAGGGACGCGGGGAGCCTACGAGCAGTACTTC.

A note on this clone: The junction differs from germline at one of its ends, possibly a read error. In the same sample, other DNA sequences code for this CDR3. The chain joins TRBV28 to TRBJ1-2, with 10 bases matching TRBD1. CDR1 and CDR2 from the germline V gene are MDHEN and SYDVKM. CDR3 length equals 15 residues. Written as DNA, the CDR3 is TGTGCCAGCAGCCGACCGGGACAGGGGTACTATGGCTACACTTTC. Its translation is CASSRPGQGYYGYTF.

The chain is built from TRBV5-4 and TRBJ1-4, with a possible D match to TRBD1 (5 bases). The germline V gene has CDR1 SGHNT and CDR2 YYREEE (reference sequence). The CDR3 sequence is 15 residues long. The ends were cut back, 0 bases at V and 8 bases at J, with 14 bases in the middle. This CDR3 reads CASSLASGGEEKLFF. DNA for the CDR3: TGTGCCAGCAGCTTGGCTAGTGGGGGGGAAGAAAAACTGTTTTTT.

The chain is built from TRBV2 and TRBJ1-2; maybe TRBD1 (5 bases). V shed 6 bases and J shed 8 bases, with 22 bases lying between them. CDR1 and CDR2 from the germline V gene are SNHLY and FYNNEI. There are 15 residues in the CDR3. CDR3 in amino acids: CASSASEGGDRGYTF. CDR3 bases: TGTGCCAGCAGCGCGTCCGAGGGAGGGGATAGGGGCTACACCTTC.